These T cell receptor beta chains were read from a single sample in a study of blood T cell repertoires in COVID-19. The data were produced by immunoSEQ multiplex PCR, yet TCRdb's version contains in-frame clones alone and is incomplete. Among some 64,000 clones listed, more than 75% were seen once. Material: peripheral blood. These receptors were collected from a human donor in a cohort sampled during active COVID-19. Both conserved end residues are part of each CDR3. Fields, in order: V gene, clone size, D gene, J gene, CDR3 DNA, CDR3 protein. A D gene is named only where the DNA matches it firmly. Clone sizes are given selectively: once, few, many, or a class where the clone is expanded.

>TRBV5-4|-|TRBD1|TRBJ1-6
TGTGCCAGCAGCCCGGGACAGGGTGCGCCCCTCCACTTT
CASSPGQGAPLHF
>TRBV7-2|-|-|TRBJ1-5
TGTGCCAGCAGCTTAGGGGCCAATCAGCCCCAGCATTTT
CASSLGANQPQHF
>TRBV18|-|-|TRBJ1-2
TGTGCCAGCTCACCGACAGGAACCACGACACGTGGCTACACCTTC
CASSPTGTTTRGYTF
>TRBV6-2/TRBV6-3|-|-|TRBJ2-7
TGTGCCAGCAGTGGCACCCTCGGTTGGAGGGGGCGCTCCTACGAGCAGTACTTC
CASSGTLGWRGRSYEQYF
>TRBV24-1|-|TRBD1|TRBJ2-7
TGTGCCACCTTCCAGGGGGACCTGCTACGGGAGCAGTACTTC
CATFQGDLLREQYF
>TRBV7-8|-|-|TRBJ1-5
TGTGCCAGCAGCTTAGCGAGGAGTAATAGCAATCAGCCCCAGCATTTT
CASSLARSNSNQPQHF
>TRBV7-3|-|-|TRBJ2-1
TGTGCCAGCAGCCCGTCCGGGGGAGCATCCTACAATGAGCAGTTCTTC
CASSPSGGASYNEQFF
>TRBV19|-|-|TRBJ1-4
TGTGCCAGTAGACTCCGGGACAAATATGAAAAACTGTTTTTT
CASRLRDKYEKLFF
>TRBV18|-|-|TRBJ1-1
TGTGCCAGCTCACCACCGGTGGCAGGCTGGAACACTGAAGCTTTCTTT
CASSPPVAGWNTEAFF
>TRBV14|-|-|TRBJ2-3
TGTGCCAGCAGCCAAGATTACAGGGCCGATACGCAGTATTTT
CASSQDYRADTQYF
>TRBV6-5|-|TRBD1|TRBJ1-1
TGTGCCACGACCACGTACAGGGGAAACACTGAAGCTTTCTTT
CATTTYRGNTEAFF
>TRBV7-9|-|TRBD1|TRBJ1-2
TGTGCCAGCAGTCCGTACAGGGGGAGGTATGGCTACACCTTC
CASSPYRGRYGYTF
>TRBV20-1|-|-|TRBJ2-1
TGCAGTGCTAGAGATTCGGGTGAGCAGTTCTTC
CSARDSGEQFF
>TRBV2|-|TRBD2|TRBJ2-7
TGTGCCAGCAGTGAAAACGGGGGGTCCTACGAGCAGTACTTC
CASSENGGSYEQYF
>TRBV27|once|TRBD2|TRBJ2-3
TGTGCCAGCAGCTATAGCGGGGGGCCCCTCCACACAGATACGCAGTATTTT
CASSYSGGPLHTDTQYF
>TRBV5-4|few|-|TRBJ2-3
TGTGCCAGCAGCTTAGGACTGGGGAGTAGCACAGATACGCAGTATTTT
CASSLGLGSSTDTQYF
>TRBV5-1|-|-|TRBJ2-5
TGCGCCAGCAGGAGGCAACCCCAAGAGACCCAGTACTTC
CASRRQPQETQYF
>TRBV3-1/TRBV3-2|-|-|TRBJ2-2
TGTGCCAGCAGCCGAGGGCCGAACACCGGGGAGCTGTTTTTT
CASSRGPNTGELFF
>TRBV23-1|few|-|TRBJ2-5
TGCGCCAGCAGTCCCGGTCCGGAGACCCAGTACTTC
CASSPGPETQYF
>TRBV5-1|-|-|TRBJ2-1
TGCGCCAGCAGCCTTAGCGGTGATGAGCAGTTCTTC
CASSLSGDEQFF
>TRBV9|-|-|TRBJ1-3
TGTGCCAGCAGCCCCAGACAGATTGGAAACACCATATATTTT
CASSPRQIGNTIYF
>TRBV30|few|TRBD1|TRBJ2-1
TGTGCCTGGAGCCCTCGCCGTGGGACAGGGGGCAATGAGCAGTTCTTC
CAWSPRRGTGGNEQFF
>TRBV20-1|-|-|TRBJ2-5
TGCAGTTTTGGACGGGGGGAGACCCAGTACTTC
CSFGRGETQYF
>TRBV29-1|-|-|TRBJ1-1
TGCAGCGTTGGGGGGGGAAGCACTGAAGCTTTCTTT
CSVGGGSTEAFF
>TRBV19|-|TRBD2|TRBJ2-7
TGTGCCAGTAGTACCCGGGGACTAGCGGGCGAGCAGTACTTC
CASSTRGLAGEQYF
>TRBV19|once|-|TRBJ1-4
TGTGCCAGTAGTTACAGTCTGGGCGAAAAACTGTTTTTT
CASSYSLGEKLFF
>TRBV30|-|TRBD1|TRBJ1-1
TGTGCCTGGAGCTGGGACAGTGAAGCTTTCTTT
CAWSWDSEAFF
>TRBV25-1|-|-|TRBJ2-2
TGTGCCAGCAGTGATTCTACCGGGGAGCTGTTTTTT
CASSDSTGELFF
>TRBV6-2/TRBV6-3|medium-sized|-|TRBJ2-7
TGTGCCAGCAGTTACCCTGGCCCCGAGCAGTACTTC
CASSYPGPEQYF
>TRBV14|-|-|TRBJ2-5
TGTGCCAGCAGCCAAGGTAGCGGCGGTACGGAGACCCAGTACTTC
CASSQGSGGTETQYF
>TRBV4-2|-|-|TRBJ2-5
TGTGCCAGCAGCCAAGATAAGCCTGGAGAAGAGACCCAGTACTTC
CASSQDKPGEETQYF
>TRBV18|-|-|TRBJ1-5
TGTGCCAGCTCACCAAGCAGGGGATCCAATCAGCCCCAGCATTTT
CASSPSRGSNQPQHF
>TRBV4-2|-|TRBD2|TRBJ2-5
TGTGCCAGCAGCCAAGATGGGACTAGCGTAGGGGGTCGGGCCCAGTACTTC
CASSQDGTSVGGRAQYF
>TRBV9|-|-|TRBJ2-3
TGTGCCAGCAGCGTAGAATCACTCGGGACAGATACGCAGTATTTT
CASSVESLGTDTQYF
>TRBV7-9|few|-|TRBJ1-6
TGTGCCAGCAGCTTAGTGGACAGTTATAATTCACCCCTCCACTTT
CASSLVDSYNSPLHF
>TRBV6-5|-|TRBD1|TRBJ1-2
TGTGCCTCCGGGACAGGGTCGGGCTATGGCTACACCTTC
CASGTGSGYGYTF
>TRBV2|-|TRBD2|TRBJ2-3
TGTGCCAGCAGGGCGACTAGCGGGGGGGCCGATACGCAGTATTTT
CASRATSGGADTQYF
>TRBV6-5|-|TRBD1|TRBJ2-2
TGTGCCAGCGGGGACAGATACACCGGGGAGCTGTTTTTT
CASGDRYTGELFF
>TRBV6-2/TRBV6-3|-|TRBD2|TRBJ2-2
TGTGCCAGCAGTTTCAGGACTAGCGGGGTATCCGGGGAGCTGTTTTTT
CASSFRTSGVSGELFF
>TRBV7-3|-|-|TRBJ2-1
TGTGCCAGCAGCTTAGAAGGGGGCGGGGGGTACAATGAGCAGTTCTTC
CASSLEGGGGYNEQFF
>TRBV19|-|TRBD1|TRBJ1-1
TGTGCCGTAAAAGACAGGGCGGACACTGAAGCTTTCTTT
CAVKDRADTEAFF
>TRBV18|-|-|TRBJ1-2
TGTGCCAGCTCACCACCGGCAGGGCATGGCTACACCTTC
CASSPPAGHGYTF
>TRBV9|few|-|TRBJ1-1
TGTGCCAGCAGCCTTGACAGCTTTTCTGAAGCTTTCTTT
CASSLDSFSEAFF